This TCR beta chain was identified in a study of tumor-infiltrating lymphocytes in primary liver carcinoma. Turning to the study itself: Surgery removed the patients' primary liver carcinoma.

For blood RNA, unsorted whole blood served as the source, and germline DNA was extracted too. The authors collected approximately 4.2 milliliters of peripheral blood before surgery. A constant-region primer served to make TCR beta cDNA from about 0.5 ug total RNA. Sequencing libraries for TCR beta derived from three nested multiplex PCR rounds that used slightly modified ARM-PCR. TRBV1-TRBV30 forward primers and a C-beta reverse primer were used in the first two PCR rounds, which each ran for approximately 10 cycles. TCRdb redid the calling of the multiplex PCR reads with MiXCR, one entry per CDR3 protein. The data contain approximately 210,000 distinct CDR3 sequences, less than 75% of them singletons. The germline CDR1 and CDR2 sequences are LGHNA and YNFKEQ. Trimming stripped 0 bases from V and 2 bases from J, with 13 bases between. The CDR3 runs to 16 residues. This clonotype was observed at least ten times.

This chain connects TRBV4-2 to TRBJ1-2, with D possibly TRBD1 on 6 matching bases. This clonotype was obtained from a woman in her sixties or seventies with primary liver carcinoma and hepatitis B virus infection. The sequenced sample was peripheral blood. The CDR3 DNA reads TGTGCCAGCAGCCAAGATACCCGGACAGTCAACTATGGCTACACCTTC. This encodes CASSQDTRTVNYGYTF.